One T cell receptor beta chain is described in this entry. This clonotype was seen a few times. Its antigen remains unidentified. No base quality information exists; no much larger clone differs at one position. This specimen comes from a study of T cells in Graves' hyperthyroidism and ophthalmopathy (dated 2019 in TCRdb). Background for the entire study: Peripheral blood samples were taken at initial diagnosis, before any treatment was given. To identify distinguishing TCR V-J signatures, a discovery cohort of around 100 patients was used, comprising under 45 with Graves' ophthalmopathy and about 59 with stable Graves' hyperthyroidism. An independent validation cohort of some 18 hyperthyroidism patients and about 16 patients who later progressed to ophthalmopathy tested prospective prediction of ophthalmopathy. For training and testing, the 100 or so patients in the discovery cohort were randomly divided in a 7:3 ratio. In addition, the study compared T-cell repertoires in thyroid tissue and in blood from about 6 Graves' hyperthyroidism patients. Following sampling, methimazole starting at 30 mg daily was given to hyperthyroidism patients, and high-dose intravenous methylprednisolone was given to ophthalmopathy patients. According to the paper, TCR Vbeta CDR3 sequencing was carried out on over 130 peripheral blood samples, which came from approximately 41 ophthalmopathy, around 74 hyperthyroidism and roughly 17 progressor patients.

Via the germline V gene (reference sequence), CDR1 is SEHNR and CDR2 FQNEAQ. The V end gives up 1 base and the J end 4 bases, leaving 5 bases in the junction not matched to a gene. The CDR3 goes from the cysteine to the phenylalanine over 15 residues. Only CDR3 DNA remains: 45 bases, in frame from the first base. The TCR beta CDR3 regions were amplified from RNA transcripts. A first-round RT-PCR of the TCR CDR3 used the HTBI primer set with the Qiagen OneStep RT-PCR kit. Libraries were constructed in a second round of multiplex PCR, after which size selection and purification were performed. The libraries were sequenced on an Illumina HiSeq2000 using paired-end 100 bp reads. Per the authors' processing: SOAPnuke was used to process the raw data, throwing out any read that contained adapters or uncalled bases, had a mean Phred below 15, or lacked an exact constant-primer or identifier match. High-quality paired reads were merged with COPE v1.2.5, and unique nucleotide sequences were defined as clonotypes. MiTCR v1.1 was used to align clonotypes to the IMGT TRBV, TRBD and TRBJ reference segments. The analysis included only V-J combinations with a frequency above 0.0001, which together covered roughly 99% of the repertoires. The TCS score was defined as the ratio of F50 (clonal expansion) to E x V (chaos), calculated using BLOSUM62-based TCRdist between CDR3 peptides within each V-J. Welch's t-statistics and random forest reduced 500 to 650 V-J features to about 13, which were used in a naive Bayes classifier (R e1071). Using fastp at Q25 and MiXCR, TCRdb reprocessed the public reads and kept productive beta chains. CDR3 protein duplicates are merged, each entry listing the most common genes and DNA. The V and J calls, along with clone size, are taken from TCRdb and not from the paper's own processing. This sample lists approximately 610,000 distinct CDR3 sequences; 16% were detected once. The ten largest clonotypes hold under 20% of the sample.

A patient counted as having stable Graves' hyperthyroidism if no progression to ophthalmopathy occurred over 18 months of follow-up. Hyperthyroidism patients were newly diagnosed, had a disease duration of under 2 months, and were aged 18 to 65 years. Exclusion was applied to patients with uncontrolled infections, other autoimmune diseases, pregnancy or lactation. Diagnoses relied on clinical symptoms, serum thyroxine and TRAb, thyroid ultrasound and orbital computed tomography. PBMCs were isolated from around 10 ml of fresh peripheral blood by Ficoll-Paque density gradient centrifugation. Trizol reagent was used to extract total RNA, and RNA quality was then checked on an Agilent 2100 Bioanalyzer. The paper as a whole reports these results and caveats: During validation, the model predicted progression to ophthalmopathy a median of about 5.9 months ahead of onset, with around 65% sensitivity and 72.22% specificity. In cross-validation, a model built on a 13 V-J signature told ophthalmopathy apart from stable hyperthyroidism with 87.88% sensitivity and around 81% specificity, and in testing the same model reached 80%/75%. No statistical method was used to set the sample size in advance, and investigators knew the group allocation. Most expanded thyroid clonotypes (frequency above 0.001) were also detected in blood, a finding suggesting that blood repertoires may reflect thyroid immune responses.

This sequence was found in a woman younger than 30 with Graves' hyperthyroidism. Specimen: blood. The rearranged segments are TRBV7-9 and TRBJ2-5, with 8 middle bases fitting TRBD1. The CDR3 loop reads CASSLGGTGRETQYF. The nucleotides are TGTGCCAGCAGCTTAGGTGGGACAGGAAGAGAGACCCAGTACTTC.